This T cell receptor beta chain was identified during a study of blood T cell repertoires in COVID-19. Study overall: COVID-19 samples, acute and convalescent, were from the United States, Italy and Spain. The analysed material was cDNA or gDNA that came from T cells, B-cell-depleted T cells, or PBMCs.

Original data processing: Reference gene primer amplification yielded estimated nucleated cell counts. Some clones are missing from TCRdb's copy, which holds only in-frame ones; the method was immunoSEQ multiplex PCR. Clone size and the V and J calls come from that table; the DNA yielded D and trimming. The table has approximately 15,000 clones, over 75% seen once. After removal of 7 bases from V and 6 bases from J, the junction contained 14 bases not matched to a gene. Germline lookup yields CDR1 KGHDR and CDR2 SFDVKD. This CDR3 has 18 amino acids. The TCR was taken from a human donor in a cohort sampled during active COVID-19. Specimen: peripheral blood. This chain links TRBV24-1 with TRBJ2-1, with 13 bases fitting TRBD2. The CDR3 DNA sequence: TGTGCCACCAGCGGGGGTCCTTGGACTAGCGGGAGTCCCAATGAGCAGTTCTTC. It yields the protein CATSGGPWTSGSPNEQFF.